These 2 T cell receptor beta chains were all obtained from the same sample, sequenced in a study of blood T cell repertoires in COVID-19. Measured with immunoSEQ multiplex PCR; TCRdb has only the in-frame clones, and not every one. The profile covers approximately 200,000 clones, with around 80% appearing a single time and roughly 1.8% taken by the ten largest. Sequenced sample: PBMCs or T cells enriched from blood (not recorded which). These receptors came from a man between 60 and 75 years old who had recovered from COVID-19.

CDR3 protein: CASSPGQSTDTQYF. The CDR3 bases are TGTGCCAGCTCACCGGGACAGAGCACAGATACGCAGTATTTT. The chain is built from TRBV18 and TRBJ2-3; 7 bases align to TRBD1. CDR3 length: 14 residues. With 3 bases clipped from V and 0 bases from J, the junction kept 0 bases outside the gene matches. The germline V gene encodes CDR1 KGHSH and CDR2 LQKENI.

This clone was picked up one time. The chain couples TRBV3-1 (or the pseudogene TRBV3-2) to TRBJ2-5, with 16 bases fitting TRBD2. The CDR3 extends over 16 amino acids. The J segment lost 3 bases and the V segment lost 5 bases, leaving 3 bases of the junction unmatched. Germline CDR1 LGHDT, CDR2 YNNKEL (reference sequence). The CDR3 DNA reads as TGTGCCAGCAGCTTGGGGACTAGCGGGGGGGAAGAGACCCAGTACTTC. It is translated as CASSLGTSGGEETQYF.